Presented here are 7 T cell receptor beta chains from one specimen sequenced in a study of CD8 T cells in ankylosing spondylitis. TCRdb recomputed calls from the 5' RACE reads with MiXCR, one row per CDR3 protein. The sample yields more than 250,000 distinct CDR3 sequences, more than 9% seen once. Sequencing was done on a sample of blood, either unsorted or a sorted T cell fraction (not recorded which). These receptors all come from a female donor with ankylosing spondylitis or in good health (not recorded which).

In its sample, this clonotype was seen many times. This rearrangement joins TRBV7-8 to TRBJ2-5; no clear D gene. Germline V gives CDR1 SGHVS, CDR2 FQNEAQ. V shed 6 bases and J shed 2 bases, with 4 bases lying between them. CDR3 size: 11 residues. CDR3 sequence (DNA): TGTGCCAGCAGAGATCAAGAGACCCAGTACTTC. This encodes CASRDQETQYF.

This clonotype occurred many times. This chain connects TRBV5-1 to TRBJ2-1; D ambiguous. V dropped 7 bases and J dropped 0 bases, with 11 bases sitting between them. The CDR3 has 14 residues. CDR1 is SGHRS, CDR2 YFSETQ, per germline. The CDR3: CASQRTGSYNEQFF. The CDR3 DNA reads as TGCGCCAGCCAAAGGACGGGCTCCTACAATGAGCAGTTCTTC.

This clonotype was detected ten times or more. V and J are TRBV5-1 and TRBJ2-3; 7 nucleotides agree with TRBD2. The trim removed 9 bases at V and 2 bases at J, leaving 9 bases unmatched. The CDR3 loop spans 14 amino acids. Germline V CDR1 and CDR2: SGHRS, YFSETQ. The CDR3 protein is CATASGEVTDTQYF. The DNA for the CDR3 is TGCGCCACCGCTAGCGGAGAGGTCACAGATACGCAGTATTTT.

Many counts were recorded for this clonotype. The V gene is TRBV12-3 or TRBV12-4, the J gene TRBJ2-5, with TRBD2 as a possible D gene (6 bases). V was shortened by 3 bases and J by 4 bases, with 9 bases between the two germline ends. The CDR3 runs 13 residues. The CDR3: CASSFKGGETQYF. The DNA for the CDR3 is TGTGCCAGCAGTTTTAAGGGAGGAGAGACCCAGTACTTC.

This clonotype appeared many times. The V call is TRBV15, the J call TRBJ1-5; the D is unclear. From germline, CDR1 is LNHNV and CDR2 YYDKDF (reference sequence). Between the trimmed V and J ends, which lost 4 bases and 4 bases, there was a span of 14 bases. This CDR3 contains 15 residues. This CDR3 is CATSISPSGNQPQHF. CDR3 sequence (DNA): TGTGCCACCAGCATCTCCCCATCCGGAAATCAGCCCCAGCATTTT.

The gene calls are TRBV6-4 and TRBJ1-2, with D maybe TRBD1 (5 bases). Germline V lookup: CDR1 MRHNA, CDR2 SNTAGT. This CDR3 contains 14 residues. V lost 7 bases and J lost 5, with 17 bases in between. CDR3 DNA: TGTGCCAGCACCCCCGAGGCAGGGTCATATGGCTACACCTTC. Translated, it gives CASTPEAGSYGYTF.

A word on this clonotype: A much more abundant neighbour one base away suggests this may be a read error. In nucleotides, the CDR3 is TGTGCCAGCAGCCAAGATCTAAATCAGCCCCGGCATTTT. As protein: CASSQDLNQPRHF. The V gene is TRBV14, the J gene TRBJ1-5, with no clear D. The germline CDR1 and CDR2 sequences are SGHDN and FVKESK. CDR3 length: 13 amino acids.